The clone carrying this T cell receptor beta chain showed up just a few times. Preparation of the TCRbeta library was carried out with unique molecular identifiers. In TCRdb, the PCR reads were re-called with MiXCR into one record per CDR3 protein. The sample lists roughly 500,000 distinct CDR3 sequences, approximately 32% occurring once. These data belong to a study of T-cell reconstitution after alpha-beta-depleted transplantation in children. Germline lookup yields CDR1 SEHNR and CDR2 FQNEAQ (reference sequence). This CDR3 contains 16 residues. The trim removed 1 base at V and 5 bases at J, leaving 6 bases unmatched.

This sequence joins TRBV7-9 and TRBJ2-3, with 10 nucleotides matching TRBD2. This sample comprised PBMCs from the stem cell graft donor, obtained from the stem cell graft. This sequence originates from a human donor who donated a stem cell graft to a child with aplastic anemia. The CDR3 coding sequence is TGTGCCAGCAGCTTAGATAGCGGGAGGAATAGAGATACGCAGTATTTT. It encodes CASSLDSGRNRDTQYF.